This entry lists 22 T cell receptor beta chains sequenced from one sample in a study of T-cell reconstitution after alpha-beta-depleted transplantation in children. Unique molecular identifiers were incorporated into the prepared TCRbeta library. TCRdb reprocessed the PCR reads with MiXCR, giving one entry per CDR3 protein. The data show around 960,000 distinct CDR3 sequences, roughly 29% seen once. The starting material was PBMCs, mostly from graft donor cells, obtained 360 days after TCRalphabeta/CD19-depleted stem cell transplant. These receptors were obtained from a boy under two years old who had a stem cell transplant for SCID, so the T cells may come from the graft donor.

This chain uses TRBV2 with TRBJ2-1, with a weak D call TRBD1 (5 bases). V was pared by 4 bases and J by 9 bases, with 19 bases between. Germline CDR1 and CDR2: SNHLY and FYNNEI. This CDR3 comprises 15 residues. The DNA of the CDR3 is TGTGCCAGCAGTGGGGGCTTACCTCCCCCATTTGAGCAGTTCTTC. Translated, it gives CASSGGLPPPFEQFF.

The chain recombines TRBV29-1 with TRBJ2-3; 10 nucleotides align to TRBD2. In germline, CDR1 is SQVTM, CDR2 ANQGSEA. CDR3 size: 13 residues. The V and J ends lost 4 bases and 10 bases, in that order; junction bases with no gene match: 8. The DNA for the CDR3 is TGCAGCGTTGGAGCGGGGGGGGCCAGCCCGCAGTATTTT. Translation gives CSVGAGGASPQYF.

This sequence joins TRBV12-3 or TRBV12-4 and TRBJ2-1, with 8 bases lining up with TRBD2. The CDR3 runs 15 residues. After removal of 11 bases from V and 9 bases from J, the junction contained 18 bases not matched to a gene. CDR3 nucleotides: TGTGCCTCCAACCCATCGGGGGGGCAACCGGGTGAGCAGTTCTTC. Encoded protein: CASNPSGGQPGEQFF.

In its sample, this clonotype was seen many times. This chain joins TRBV4-2 and TRBJ2-5; D unresolved. Trimming removed 0 bases from V and 7 bases from J, with 12 bases in between. The CDR3 is 14 amino acids. Germline lookup yields CDR1 LGHNA and CDR2 YNFKEQ. The chain's CDR3 is CASSQEIDLGTQYF. The CDR3, as DNA: TGTGCCAGCAGCCAAGAAATTGATCTGGGGACCCAGTACTTC.

The chain is built from TRBV29-1 and TRBJ2-2, with D tentatively TRBD2 (6 bases). Germline CDR1 and CDR2: SQVTM and ANQGSEA. This CDR3 spans 15 amino acids. V was pared by 4 bases and J by 0 bases, with 12 bases between. CDR3 sequence: CSVVGGLSNTGELFF. DNA of the CDR3: TGCAGCGTTGTCGGCGGACTATCGAACACCGGGGAGCTGTTTTTT.

Only a few counts were recorded for this clonotype. The V call is TRBV4-1, the J call TRBJ1-4, with a possible D match to TRBD1 (5 bases). Germline V lookup: CDR1 MGHRA, CDR2 YSYEKL. This CDR3 region has 20 residues. The V end lost 1 base, the J end lost 0 bases, and 21 bases lay between the germline ends. CDR3 region: CASSQAPRGVRSATNEKLFF. DNA for the CDR3: TGCGCCAGCAGCCAAGCACCTCGGGGCGTTAGAAGTGCAACTAATGAAAAACTGTTTTTT.

This rearrangement joins TRBV12-3 or TRBV12-4 to TRBJ2-7; D is uncertain. The CDR3 extends over 14 amino acids. V was pared by 3 bases and J by 0 bases, with 9 bases between. The CDR3 protein is CASSFHSTSYEQYF. The DNA for the CDR3 is TGTGCCAGCAGTTTCCACAGCACCTCCTACGAGCAGTACTTC.

The chain has TRBV4-3 and TRBJ1-1; unclear D gene. Looked up from germline, CDR1 is LGHNA and CDR2 is YSLEER. The CDR3 covers 13 residues. The V and J ends lost 3 bases and 5 bases respectively, with 10 bases between them. For the CDR3, the DNA is TGCGCCAGCAGCCATCACGGTAGGACTGAAGCTTTCTTT. It encodes CASSHHGRTEAFF.

The gene calls are TRBV4-2 and TRBJ2-1; either TRBD1 or TRBD2 may supply D (6 bases each). This CDR3 is built from 15 residues. Germline-derived CDR1 and CDR2 are LGHNA and YNFKEQ. Between the trimmed V and J ends, which lost 1 base and 5 bases, there was a span of 12 bases. CDR3 in DNA: TGTGCCAGCAGCCAAGTGGGGGGCCCCAACAATGAGCAGTTCTTC. Protein: CASSQVGGPNNEQFF.

This clonotype showed up just a few times. The rearrangement links TRBV18 to TRBJ1-5; 9 nucleotides line up with TRBD1. The ends lost 3 bases at V and 8 bases at J; junction bases unmatched: 8. Germline CDR1 reads KGHSH; CDR2 reads LQKENI. The CDR3 runs to 15 residues. The chain's CDR3 is CASSPHRDRVKPQHF. In nucleotides, the CDR3 is TGTGCCAGCTCACCTCACCGGGACAGGGTTAAGCCCCAGCATTTT.

This clonotype appeared once. J is TRBJ1-1 and V is TRBV7-6, with D unclear. Germline V gives CDR1 SGHVS, CDR2 FNYEAQ. This CDR3 is built from 14 residues. Trimming pared 5 bases from V and 1 base from J, leaving 11 bases between. CDR3 nucleotides: TGTGCCAGCAGCCCCCGTCCTACGAACACTGAAGCTTTCTTT. Translation gives CASSPRPTNTEAFF.

The chain joins TRBV4-3 to TRBJ2-3; 7 bases agree with TRBD2. CDR1 LGHNA and CDR2 YSLEER come from the germline V gene. Germline trimming cut 4 bases from V and 0 bases from J; bases unmatched to any gene: 4. The CDR3 spans 15 residues. This CDR3 is CASSPRGRSTDTQYF. CDR3 DNA sequence: TGCGCCAGCAGCCCGCGGGGGAGGAGCACAGATACGCAGTATTTT.

The table lists this clonotype with a few counts. The chain employs TRBV12-3 or TRBV12-4 and TRBJ2-3; 8 nucleotides align to TRBD1. V gave up 8 bases and J gave up 5 bases; unmatched junction bases: 9. This CDR3 spans 14 amino acids. DNA of the CDR3: TGTGCCAGCGGGGTCAGGGGGCGAGAAGATACGCAGTATTTT. It encodes CASGVRGREDTQYF.

This clonotype was seen only a few times. The CDR3 region is CSVDPQGYEQFF. The CDR3 coding sequence is TGCAGCGTAGACCCACAGGGCTATGAGCAGTTCTTC. V is TRBV29-1 and J is TRBJ2-1; maybe TRBD1 (6 bases). CDR3 length: 12 residues. Germline values: CDR1 SQVTM, CDR2 ANQGSEA. The V end lost 6 bases, the J end lost 8 bases, and 14 bases lay between the germline ends.

This clonotype was counted between two and nine times. The chain links TRBV6-2 or TRBV6-3 to TRBJ2-1; D might be TRBD2 (6 bases). The V gene lost 1 base and the J gene lost 0 bases, with 10 bases spanning the gap. Per germline, CDR1 MNHEY and CDR2 SVGEGT. The CDR3 runs 16 residues. As DNA, the CDR3 is TGTGCCAGCAGTTACTATGGGGGGAGCTCCTACAATGAGCAGTTCTTC. Encoded protein: CASSYYGGSSYNEQFF.

This clonotype was found a few times. The chain uses TRBV6-2 or TRBV6-3 and TRBJ2-3; 9 bases agree with TRBD2. Losses at the gene ends were 6 bases for V and 2 bases for J; bases not matched to a gene: 6. Per germline, CDR1 MNHEY and CDR2 SVGEGT. The CDR3 runs to 15 residues. The CDR3 bases are TGTGCCAGCAGAGGCCTAGCGGGGTCCACAGATACGCAGTATTTT. Its protein is CASRGLAGSTDTQYF.

This clonotype appeared a few times. This sequence joins TRBV28 and TRBJ2-7, with TRBD1 identical over 11 bases. Germline loops: CDR1 MDHEN, CDR2 SYDVKM. J lost 2 bases, V lost 4 bases, and 7 bases had no gene match. The CDR3 is made up of 16 amino acids. This chain's CDR3 is CASSSWGTGGAYEQYF. CDR3 bases: TGTGCCAGCAGTTCCTGGGGGACAGGGGGTGCCTACGAGCAGTACTTC. The complete variable domain, with remaining parts taken from reference TRBV28 and TRBJ2-7, reads DVKVTQSSRYLVKRTGEKVFLECVQDMDHENMFWYRQDPGLGLRLIYFSYDVKMKEKGDIPEGYSVSREKKERFSLILESASTNQTSMYLCASSSWGTGGAYEQYFGPGTRLTVT.

The rearrangement joins TRBV7-9 to TRBJ2-2, with D hard to call. The CDR3 totals 15 residues. The V gene's germline CDR1 is SEHNR and CDR2 FQNEAQ (reference sequence). V was cut by 5 bases and J by 4 bases, with 14 bases left in between. The DNA for the CDR3 is TGTGCCAGCAGCCCGGTCCCTTGGGGCACCGGGGAGCTGTTTTTT. As protein: CASSPVPWGTGELFF.

In its sample, this clonotype was seen many times. The rearrangement joins TRBV27 to TRBJ2-5; D is unclear. The V gene's germline CDR1 is MNHEY and CDR2 SMNVEV (reference sequence). V gave up 4 bases and J gave up 4 bases, with 16 bases separating them. The CDR3 length is 15 residues. As DNA, the CDR3 is TGTGCCAGCAGTTCCCGAGGAGTAGTGGGAGAGACCCAGTACTTC. It specifies CASSSRGVVGETQYF.

V gene TRBV19 combines with J gene TRBJ2-7; possible D gene TRBD1, 6 bases. The ends were cut back, 6 bases at V and 2 bases at J, with 14 bases in the middle. This CDR3 comprises 14 residues. CDR1 is LNHDA and CDR2 is SQIVND in the germline V gene (reference sequence). Written as DNA, the CDR3 is TGTGCCAGTAGCCCGATGGGGACAACCTACGAGCAGTACTTC. Amino acids: CASSPMGTTYEQYF.

The chain employs TRBV20-1 and TRBJ2-2; D is unclear. CDR3 length: 13 residues. V dropped 2 bases and J dropped 7 bases, with 11 bases sitting between them. CDR1 is DFQATT and CDR2 is SNEGSKA in the germline V gene (reference sequence). CDR3 amino acids: CSARSAWGGELFF. CDR3 bases: TGCAGTGCTAGATCGGCGTGGGGCGGGGAGCTGTTTTTT.

This clonotype appeared a few times. The chain carries TRBV20-1 and TRBJ1-1, with 9 positions matching TRBD1. Germline CDR1 reads DFQATT; CDR2 reads SNEGSKA (reference sequence). The CDR3 contains 14 residues. Germline trimming cut 2 bases from V and 6 bases from J; bases unmatched to any gene: 7. CDR3 sequence: CSARWDRVYPEAFF. CDR3 in DNA: TGCAGTGCTAGATGGGACAGGGTGTACCCTGAAGCTTTCTTT.